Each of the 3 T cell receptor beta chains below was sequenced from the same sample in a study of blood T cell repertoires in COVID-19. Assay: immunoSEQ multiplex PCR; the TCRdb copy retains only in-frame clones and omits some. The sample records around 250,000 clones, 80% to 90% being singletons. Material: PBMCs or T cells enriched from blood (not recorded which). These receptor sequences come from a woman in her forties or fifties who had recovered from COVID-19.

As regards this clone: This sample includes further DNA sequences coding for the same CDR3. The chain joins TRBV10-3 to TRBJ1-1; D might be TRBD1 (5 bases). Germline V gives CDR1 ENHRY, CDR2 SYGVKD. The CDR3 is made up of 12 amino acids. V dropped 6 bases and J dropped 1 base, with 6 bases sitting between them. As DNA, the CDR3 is TGTGCCATCAGCGGGGGGAACACTGAAGCTTTCTTT. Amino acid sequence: CAISGGNTEAFF.

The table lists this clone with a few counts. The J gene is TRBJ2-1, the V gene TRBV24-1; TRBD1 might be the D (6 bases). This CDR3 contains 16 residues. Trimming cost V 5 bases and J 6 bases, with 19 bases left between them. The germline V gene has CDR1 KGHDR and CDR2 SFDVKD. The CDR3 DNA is TGTGCCACCAGTGGAAGTACAGGGCGGAGAGGCAATGAGCAGTTCTTC. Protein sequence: CATSGSTGRRGNEQFF.

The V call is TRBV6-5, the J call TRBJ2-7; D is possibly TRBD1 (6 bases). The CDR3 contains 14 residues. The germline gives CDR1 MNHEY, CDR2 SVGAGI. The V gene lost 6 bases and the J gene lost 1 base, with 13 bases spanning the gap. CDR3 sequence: CASSPTGPSYEQYF. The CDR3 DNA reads TGTGCCAGCAGCCCGACAGGCCCTTCCTACGAGCAGTACTTC.